This TCR beta chain was observed in a study of T cells in Graves' hyperthyroidism and ophthalmopathy. The hyperthyroidism patients had all been newly diagnosed, and their disease duration was under 2 months. Their ages ranged from 18 to 65 years. Exclusions: uncontrolled infection, other autoimmune disease, pregnancy, lactation. The length of the CDR3 is 15 residues. V lost 5 bases to trimming and J lost 5 bases; unmatched junction nucleotides: 9. CDR1 and CDR2 from the germline V gene are PRHDT and FYEKMQ (reference sequence). The table lists this clonotype with many counts. Antigen specificity is unknown. Points from the study as a whole: Most expanded thyroid clonotypes above 0.001 also appeared in blood.

Authors of the study amplified TCR beta CDR3 regions from RNA transcripts. The HTBI primer set drove a first-round RT-PCR of the TCR CDR3. TCRdb re-derived calls from the multiplex PCR reads in MiXCR, one entry per CDR3 protein. The table has 300,000 to 450,000 distinct CDR3 sequences, approximately 18% seen once. Sequencing input: blood. The chain employs TRBV13 and TRBJ2-7; 10 nucleotides match TRBD1. This TCR came from a woman in her twenties or thirties with Graves' hyperthyroidism that later progressed to Graves' ophthalmopathy. This CDR3 reads CASSGPGQGFHEQYF. For the CDR3, the DNA is TGTGCCAGCAGCGGGCCGGGACAGGGGTTCCACGAGCAGTACTTC. Drawing the rest from reference TRBV13 and TRBJ2-7, the complete variable domain is AAGVIQSPRHLIKEKRETATLKCYPIPRHDTVYWYQQGPGQDPQFLISFYEKMQSDKGSIPDRFSAQQFSDYHSELNMSSLELGDSALYFCASSGPGQGFHEQYFGPGTRLTVT.